This T cell receptor beta chain was identified in a study of blood T cell repertoires in COVID-19. On the study more broadly: The cDNA or gDNA used as material had been derived from T cells, B-cell-depleted T cells, or PBMCs.

CDR3 size: 13 residues. Trimming took off 3 bases at V and 3 bases at J, with 9 bases between the two ends. Germline CDR1 reads MNHNS; CDR2 reads SASEGT. Authors' processing steps: Using reference gene primer amplification, nucleated cell counts were estimated. Libraries were prepared by immunoSEQ multiplex PCR; TCRdb keeps only in-frame clonotypes and omits some of them. The DNA gave D and trimming, while V, J and clone size come from that table. In the table there are 150,000 or so clones, roughly nine tenths of which are singletons. V and J are TRBV6-1 and TRBJ2-7, with a weak D call TRBD1 (7 bases). This receptor was identified in a man in his 60s with active or convalescent COVID-19. Sequenced: peripheral blood. This chain's CDR3 is CASSDRGDYEQYF. The CDR3 DNA reads as TGTGCCAGCAGTGACAGGGGGGACTACGAGCAGTACTTC.